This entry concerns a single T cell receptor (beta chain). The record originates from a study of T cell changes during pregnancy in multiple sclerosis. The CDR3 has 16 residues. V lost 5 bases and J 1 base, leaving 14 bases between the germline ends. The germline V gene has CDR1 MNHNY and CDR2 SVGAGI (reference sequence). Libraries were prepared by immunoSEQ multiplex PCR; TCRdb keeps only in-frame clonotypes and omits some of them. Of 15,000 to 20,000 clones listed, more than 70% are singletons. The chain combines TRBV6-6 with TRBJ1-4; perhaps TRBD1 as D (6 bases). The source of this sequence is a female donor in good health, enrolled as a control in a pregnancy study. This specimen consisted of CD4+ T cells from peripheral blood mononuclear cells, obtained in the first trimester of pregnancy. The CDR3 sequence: CASSRGGLGTNEKLFF. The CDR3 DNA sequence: TGTGCCAGCAGTAGGGGGGGGTTGGGAACTAATGAAAAACTGTTTTTT.